The text below deals with one TCR beta chain. What it recognizes is unknown. This sample was taken from a study of T cells in Graves' hyperthyroidism and ophthalmopathy. Study as a whole: Peripheral blood samples were taken at initial diagnosis, prior to any treatment.

Researchers amplified the TCR beta CDR3 regions from RNA transcripts. The TCR CDR3 first-round RT-PCR relied on the HTBI primer set. Via MiXCR, TCRdb re-called the multiplex PCR reads, giving one row per CDR3 protein. In the table there are over 650,000 distinct CDR3 sequences, roughly 15% of which are singletons. Clinicians diagnosed patients from clinical symptoms, serum thyroxine and TRAb, thyroid ultrasound and orbital computed tomography. About 10 ml of fresh peripheral blood supplied the PBMCs. V was pared by 5 bases and J by 6 bases, with 11 bases of the junction left unmatched. The CDR3 covers 15 residues. CDR1 is LNHNV, CDR2 YYDKDF, per germline (reference sequence). Study results and caveats: Within blood appeared most thyroid clonotypes that had expanded above 0.001.

Sequenced input: blood. The sequence came from a young man with Graves' hyperthyroidism. The chain joins TRBV15 to TRBJ1-1; the match to TRBD1 covers 8 bases. The CDR3 nucleotides are TGTGCCACCAGCCCTCGGCCCAGGGGGCGAGCTGAAGCTTTCTTT. Amino acid sequence: CATSPRPRGRAEAFF.